A single sample gave rise to the 5 T cell receptor beta chains below, sequenced in a study of T cell repertoires in cytomegalovirus infection. Each CDR3 protein is one row after TCRdb ran MiXCR on the reads. This sample has 500,000 or so distinct CDR3 sequences, with about 15% found just once. What was sequenced was CD8+ T cells from PBMCs. The receptors originated from a human donor in good health (CMV status not recorded). Some clones in this sample may be carry-over from other donors' samples.

The V gene is TRBV6-1, the J gene TRBJ1-5, with D uncertain. The CDR3 length is 13 residues. Germline loops: CDR1 MNHNS, CDR2 SASEGT. Trimming removed 5 bases from V and 5 bases from J, with 10 bases in between. CDR3 DNA sequence: TGTGCCAGCAGTCTCGGGAGCCATCAGCCCCAGCATTTT. The encoded protein is CASSLGSHQPQHF.

The J gene is TRBJ1-5, the V gene TRBV28; a possible D gene is TRBD1 (6 bases). Germline loops: CDR1 MDHEN, CDR2 SYDVKM. The V end was cut by 5 bases, the J end by 6 bases, with 14 bases between. CDR3 length equals 14 residues. The CDR3, as DNA: TGTGCCAGCAGTCCCCGACAGGAGATTCAGCCCCAGCATTTT. Translated: CASSPRQEIQPQHF. The full variable domain, with the rest looked up from reference TRBV28 and TRBJ1-5, is DVKVTQSSRYLVKRTGEKVFLECVQDMDHENMFWYRQDPGLGLRLIYFSYDVKMKEKGDIPEGYSVSREKKERFSLILESASTNQTSMYLCASSPRQEIQPQHFGDGTRLSIL.

This clonotype was picked up many times. CDR3 DNA: TGTGCCAGCAGCCGTTGGGAAGCGGCCGACGGACTAGCCAAAAACATTCAGTACTTC. Translating it yields CASSRWEAADGLAKNIQYF. This chain joins TRBV11-2 and TRBJ2-4, with a possible D match to TRBD2 (5 bases). The CDR3 runs 19 residues. The V gene's germline CDR1 is SGHAT and CDR2 FQNNGV. V dropped 5 bases and J dropped 0 bases, with 23 bases sitting between them.

This clonotype was observed at least ten times. The chain recombines TRBV7-9 with TRBJ1-5; TRBD1 matches 9 bases. Unmatched junction bases numbered 5, after V lost 5 bases and J lost 3 bases. Looked up from germline, CDR1 is SEHNR and CDR2 is FQNEAQ (reference sequence). CDR3 length: 15 residues. In nucleotides, the CDR3 is TGTGCCAGCAGCACAGGACAGGGGTTCAATCAGCCCCAGCATTTT. Translated: CASSTGQGFNQPQHF. The complete variable domain, with remaining parts taken from reference TRBV7-9 and TRBJ1-5, reads DTGVSQNPRHKITKRGQNVTFRCDPISEHNRLYWYRQTLGQGPEFLTYFQNEAQLEKSRLLSDRFSAERPKGSFSTLEIQRTEQGDSAMYLCASSTGQGFNQPQHFGDGTRLSIL.

This clonotype appeared many times. The genes are TRBV4-1 and TRBJ2-1; TRBD2 aligns across 7 bases. V gave up 6 bases and J gave up 5 bases; unmatched junction bases: 4. Germline values: CDR1 MGHRA, CDR2 YSYEKL. This CDR3 region has 13 residues. The CDR3 sequence: CASRPSGNNEQFF. CDR3 nucleotides: TGCGCCAGCAGGCCTAGCGGAAACAATGAGCAGTTCTTC.